The TCR beta chain under discussion was sequenced for a study of vaccination and CD4 T cells after COVID-19. Looking at the study overall: Two Hispanic individuals were among six male and four female convalescent patients.

Treatment denoted: approximately nine-day PBMC culture with coronavirus spike peptide pools or control peptides (ViraFEST assay). Expanded clonotypes were found by TCR sequencing after peptide-pool stimulation (ViraFEST). Each well held 2 million or so PBMCs in IL-2 (roughly 10 IU/ml) medium with approximately 9.1 ug/ml peptide pools. Per the germline V gene, CDR1 is SGHTA and CDR2 is FQGNSA. The CDR3 is made up of 14 amino acids. V was clipped by 5 bases and J by 1 base, with 8 bases between them. This clonotype was found a few times. Its antigen is unknown. With the Oncomine TCR Beta short-read assay, DNA from cultured CD4+ T cells was sequenced. TCRdb re-derived calls from the PCR reads in MiXCR, one entry per CDR3 protein. The sample yields 14,000 or so distinct CDR3 sequences, around half seen once.

The sample was CD4+ T cells from blood, cultured in vitro, taken before SARS-CoV-2 vaccination. The rearrangement joins TRBV7-2 to TRBJ2-2; a weak D match, TRBD1 (6 bases). This clonotype was sampled from a human donor who had recovered from COVID-19. The CDR3, as DNA: TGTGCCAGCAGCCCGGACAGGAACACCGGGGAGCTGTTTTTT. Translating it yields CASSPDRNTGELFF.